A selection of T cell receptor beta chains follows, all from one sample in a study of blood T cell repertoires in COVID-19. Measured with immunoSEQ multiplex PCR; TCRdb has only the in-frame clones, and not every one. The sample contains approximately 100,000 clones, approximately 85% of which appear only once. The sample comprised peripheral blood. The receptors stem from a human donor in a cohort sampled during active COVID-19. Each CDR3 is given with its conserved first and last residue. The order of the fields is V gene, clone size, J gene, D gene, CDR3 DNA, CDR3 protein. D genes are given only for firm matches. The size entry is marked missing in some rows and otherwise reads once, few, many or a size class.

v_gene: TRBV9; abundance: .; j_gene: TRBJ1-1; d_gene: TRBD1; CDR3nt: TGTGCCAGCAGCGTAGTAGGGGGGACAGGGAACACTGAAGCTTTCTTT; CDR3aa: CASSVVGGTGNTEAFF
v_gene: TRBV18; abundance: .; j_gene: TRBJ1-2; d_gene: .; CDR3nt: TGTGCCAGCTCACCACAGGGAGGCAGTGGCTACACCTTC; CDR3aa: CASSPQGGSGYTF
v_gene: TRBV9; abundance: .; j_gene: TRBJ2-3; d_gene: TRBD2; CDR3nt: TGTGCCAGCAGCCACCCCGGGACTAGCGAATTCAGGGGAGATACGCAGTATTTT; CDR3aa: CASSHPGTSEFRGDTQYF
v_gene: TRBV9; abundance: .; j_gene: TRBJ2-2; d_gene: TRBD1; CDR3nt: TGTGCCAGCAGCATAAACCGGGACAGGGGACCCGGAGGCGCGGAGAACACCGGGGAGCTGTTTTTT; CDR3aa: CASSINRDRGPGGAENTGELFF
v_gene: TRBV5-6; abundance: .; j_gene: TRBJ1-2; d_gene: TRBD1; CDR3nt: TGTGCCAGCAGCCCTACCGGGACAGGGGGATCCTATGAGGGCTACACCTTC; CDR3aa: CASSPTGTGGSYEGYTF
v_gene: TRBV11-2; abundance: .; j_gene: TRBJ1-4; d_gene: .; CDR3nt: TGTGCCAGCAGCCTGATGGGAGCAACTAATGAAAAACTGTTTTTT; CDR3aa: CASSLMGATNEKLFF
v_gene: TRBV2; abundance: .; j_gene: TRBJ1-1; d_gene: TRBD1; CDR3nt: TGTGCCAGCAACCCAAAGACAGGGCAGAACACTGAAGCTTTCTTT; CDR3aa: CASNPKTGQNTEAFF
v_gene: TRBV9; abundance: .; j_gene: TRBJ2-3; d_gene: .; CDR3nt: TGTGCCAGCAGCTCCCCGTCGGATACGCAGTATTTT; CDR3aa: CASSSPSDTQYF
v_gene: TRBV10-2; abundance: few; j_gene: TRBJ2-7; d_gene: TRBD2; CDR3nt: TGCGCCAGCTCCCACGGGGGGACTCCTGGCTACGAGCAGTACTTC; CDR3aa: CASSHGGTPGYEQYF
v_gene: TRBV19; abundance: few; j_gene: TRBJ1-1; d_gene: TRBD1; CDR3nt: TGTGCCAGTAGGGCCGGGACAGCGAACACTGAAGCTTTCTTT; CDR3aa: CASRAGTANTEAFF